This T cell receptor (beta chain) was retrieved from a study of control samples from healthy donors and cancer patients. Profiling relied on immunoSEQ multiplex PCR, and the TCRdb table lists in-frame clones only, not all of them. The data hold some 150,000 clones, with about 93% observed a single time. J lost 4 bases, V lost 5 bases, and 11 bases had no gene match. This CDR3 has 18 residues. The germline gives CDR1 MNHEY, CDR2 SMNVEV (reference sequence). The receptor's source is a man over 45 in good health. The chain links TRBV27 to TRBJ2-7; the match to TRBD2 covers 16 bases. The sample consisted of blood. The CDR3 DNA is TGTGCCAGCAGTCCGGGACTAGCGGGAGGGCCGGGTGTGTACGAGCAGTACTTC. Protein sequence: CASSPGLAGGPGVYEQYF.